What follows describes a single TCR beta chain. Its cognate antigen is unknown. The data were obtained in a study of CD8 T cells in ankylosing spondylitis. Scientists made TCR beta libraries using quantitative 5'-RACE with molecular barcodes. TCRdb re-called the 5' RACE reads with MiXCR, one entry per CDR3 protein. The sample holds approximately 110,000 distinct CDR3 sequences; nearly 25% are singletons and the top ten take roughly an eighth. Germline assignment: CDR1 SNHLY and CDR2 FYNNEI. Trimming removed 4 bases from V and 1 base from J, with 13 bases in between. CDR3 size: 15 residues. Overall study results and limits: Disease-linked clones were reportedly significantly enriched in matched ankylosing spondylitis synovial fluid. It appeared that ankylosing spondylitis blood was characterized by a TCR beta motif of about 8 highly homologous variants. Some motif variants were previously reported in reactive arthritis synovial fluid and blood.

The sample consisted of synovial fluid, either unsorted or a sorted T cell fraction (not recorded which). The clonotype was recovered from a male donor with ankylosing spondylitis. This sequence joins TRBV2 and TRBJ1-1; a possible D gene is TRBD1 (6 bases). The CDR3 DNA reads TGTGCCAGCAGTGTTCGGGACAATGCGAACACTGAAGCTTTCTTT. It encodes CASSVRDNANTEAFF.